This T cell receptor (beta chain) came from a study of T cells in women clearing cervical HPV infection. Average input was approximately 1.3 ug genomic DNA for immunoSEQ TCR beta CDR3 amplification. The method was immunoSEQ multiplex PCR; TCRdb's version includes in-frame clones alone and lacks a portion of them. Its table records about 40,000 clones. The receptor's source is a woman aged 18 to 69 with a cervical HPV16 infection that either progressed to CIN3+ or cleared (not recorded which). The sequenced sample consisted of blood buffy coat.

The DNA read from the CDR3 is TGTGCCAGCTCACCCCCGGAGCGGGGGGAAGGCGGCGAG. Translated, it gives CASSPPERGEGGE. The whole CDR3 region reads CASSPPERGEGGEQYF. The J gene is TRBJ2-7, the V gene TRBV18; 9 nucleotides match TRBD2. The read finishes 3 residues shy of the CDR3 end, and the germline J gene is used to complete it. Germline V gene lookup returns CDR1 KGHSH and CDR2 LQKENI. V dropped 3 bases and J dropped 6; count of bases not matched to a gene: 12. This CDR3 contains 16 residues.